These 8 T cell receptor beta chains were sequenced from one sample in a study of a mutant IDH1 vaccine in newly diagnosed glioma. These TCRs' antigens remain unknown. TCRdb's copy holds only in-frame clones and misses some; the assay was immunoSEQ multiplex PCR. The table includes around 30,000 clones, approximately 84% detected once. Time point of the sample: week 47, end of study. Every single dose of the vaccine, 300 ug of mutant IDH1 20-mer peptide, came with topical imiquimod. The specimen comprised PBMCs, sampled from a glioma patient whose treatment included an IDH1 peptide vaccine. The receptors derive from a man aged 25-45 years with glioma.

The V and J genes are TRBV27 and TRBJ1-2, with D unresolved. Trimming took 4 bases from V and 4 from J, leaving 10 bases between them. The V gene's germline CDR1 is MNHEY and CDR2 SMNVEV (reference sequence). This CDR3 has 13 residues. The CDR3: CASSSMRGYGYTF. The CDR3 coding sequence is TGTGCCAGCAGTTCCATGCGTGGCTATGGCTACACCTTC.

This clone was seen a few times. This chain connects TRBV27 to TRBJ2-7; D is possibly TRBD1 (6 bases). Germline CDR1 reads MNHEY; CDR2 reads SMNVEV (reference sequence). V was trimmed by 5 bases and J by 0 bases, leaving 11 bases between them. The CDR3 has 14 amino acids. The CDR3 here is CASSQRDTSYEQYF. The CDR3 bases are TGTGCCAGCAGTCAACGGGACACCTCCTACGAGCAGTACTTC.

This clone was found a few times. This chain uses TRBV30 with TRBJ1-2; D is unresolved. Trimming shortened V by 2 bases and J by 5 bases, and 12 bases separated the two germline ends. Germline-derived CDR1 and CDR2 are GTSNPN and SVGIG (reference sequence). This CDR3 spans 13 amino acids. CDR3 nucleotides: TGTGCCTGGAGTCCCGACGGTGCTTATGGCTACACCTTC. This sequence encodes CAWSPDGAYGYTF.

The rearrangement links TRBV7-8 to TRBJ1-2, with TRBD1 matching 7 bases. CDR3 length equals 15 residues. V shed 1 base and J 6 bases; nucleotides not matched to a gene: 8. The germline V gene encodes CDR1 SGHVS and CDR2 FQNEAQ. The CDR3 spells CASSLGGRGENGYTF. The CDR3 coding sequence is TGTGCCAGCAGCTTAGGTGGCAGGGGGGAGAATGGCTACACCTTC.

This clone showed up just a few times. The gene calls are TRBV28 and TRBJ2-7; the D gene is possibly TRBD1 (5 bases). Germline lookup yields CDR1 MDHEN and CDR2 SYDVKM. Trimming shortened V by 8 bases and J by 2 bases, and 10 bases separated the two germline ends. CDR3 length: 12 residues. The CDR3 DNA reads TGTGCCAGCCAACAAGGGGCCTACGAGCAGTACTTC. This encodes CASQQGAYEQYF.

The chain is built from TRBV6-1 and TRBJ2-5; D remains ambiguous. The CDR3 runs to 13 residues. The germline V and J ends were trimmed by 6 bases and 5 bases, with 13 bases remaining between them. Per germline, CDR1 MNHNS and CDR2 SASEGT. CDR3 amino acids: CASRESGWETQYF. The CDR3 DNA sequence: TGTGCCAGCAGGGAGTCAGGATGGGAGACCCAGTACTTC.

This clone was seen a single time. The DNA is omitted, as the CDR3 cannot be located on it reliably, and the CDR3 follows TCRdb's listing. The chain couples TRBV30 to TRBJ2-7; TRBD1 is the table's D call, not checked against the DNA. The V gene's germline CDR1 is GTSNPN and CDR2 SVGIG (reference sequence). Ends included, the CDR3 has 24 residues. CDR3 protein: CAWSGPETGKGVGSTSGGRGGQYF.

The J gene is TRBJ2-7, the V gene TRBV7-2; 7 nucleotides align to TRBD2. With V trimmed by 5 bases and J by 0 bases, 4 bases remained unmatched. The CDR3 contains 14 residues. Germline V gives CDR1 SGHTA, CDR2 FQGNSA. The CDR3 DNA follows: TGTGCCAGCAGCCCAAGCGGGGACTCCTACGAGCAGTACTTC. This translates into CASSPSGDSYEQYF.